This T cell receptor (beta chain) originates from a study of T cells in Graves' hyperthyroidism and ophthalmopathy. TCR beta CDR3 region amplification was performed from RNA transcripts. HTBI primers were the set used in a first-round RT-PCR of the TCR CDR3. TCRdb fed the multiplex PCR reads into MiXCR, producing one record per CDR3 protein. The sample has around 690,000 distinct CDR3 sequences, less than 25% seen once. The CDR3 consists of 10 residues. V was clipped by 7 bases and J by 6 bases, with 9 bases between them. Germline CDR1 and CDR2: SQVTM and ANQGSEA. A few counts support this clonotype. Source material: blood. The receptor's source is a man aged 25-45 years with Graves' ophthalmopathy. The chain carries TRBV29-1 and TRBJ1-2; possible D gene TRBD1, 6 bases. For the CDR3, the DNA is TGCAGCGCAAGACAGGATGGCTACACCTTC. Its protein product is CSARQDGYTF.